The clone carrying this TCR beta chain has just a few counts. This CDR3 contains 14 residues. Germline CDR1 is MNHEY and CDR2 is SVGEGT. The trim removed 8 bases at V and 1 base at J, leaving 5 bases unmatched. Using RNA transcripts as the source, TCR beta CDR3 regions were amplified. The HTBI set primed first-round TCR CDR3 RT-PCR. MiXCR was run by TCRdb on the multiplex PCR reads, yielding one entry per CDR3 protein. The table includes about 420,000 distinct CDR3 sequences, 15% to 17% detected once. The data were obtained in a study of T cells in Graves' hyperthyroidism and ophthalmopathy. Across 18 months, stable Graves' hyperthyroidism was marked by no progression to ophthalmopathy. From approximately 9.1 ml of fresh peripheral blood, PBMCs were isolated.

This chain joins TRBV6-2 or TRBV6-3 and TRBJ1-5, with TRBD1 identical over 7 bases. Sequenced sample: blood. This TCR was sampled from a woman under 30 with Graves' hyperthyroidism. In DNA, the CDR3 is TGTGCCAGCGCAAGGGGGCGAAGCAATCAGCCCCAGCATTTT. It yields the protein CASARGRSNQPQHF.